This record covers a single T cell receptor beta chain. Repertoires were generated with immunoSEQ multiplex PCR, while TCRdb's copy carries only in-frame clones and drops some. The sample lists under 85,000 clones, about 93% seen once, with over 2% in the top ten. The data derive from a study of cytomegalovirus exposure and HLA in healthy donors. V shed 1 base and J 4 bases; nucleotides not matched to a gene: 4. The CDR3 length is 15 residues. Germline V CDR1 and CDR2: MGHRA, YSYEKL. This receptor was obtained from a woman under 30 in good health and CMV-seronegative. Source material: PBMCs. The chain joins TRBV4-1 to TRBJ1-1; TRBD1 matches at 9 bases. The CDR3 nucleotides are TGCGCCAGCAGCCAAGTGGTGACAGGGGGCACTGAAGCTTTCTTT. This encodes CASSQVVTGGTEAFF.